This TCR beta chain was captured by sequencing in a study of cytomegalovirus exposure and HLA in healthy donors. TCRdb's copy holds only in-frame clones and misses some; the assay was immunoSEQ multiplex PCR. The sample contains 180,000 or so clones, roughly nine tenths of which appear only once. This CDR3 has 14 residues. Germline assignment: CDR1 MNHEY and CDR2 SVGAGI. Trimming removed 5 bases at V and 0 bases at J, with 10 bases between. This chain links TRBV6-5 with TRBJ1-1; D is ambiguous. Sequenced input: PBMCs. This TCR came from a man aged 25 to 40 in good health and CMV-seropositive. CDR3 nucleotide sequence: TGTGCCAGCAGTGAACTAAGGTTGAACACTGAAGCTTTCTTT. It codes for CASSELRLNTEAFF.